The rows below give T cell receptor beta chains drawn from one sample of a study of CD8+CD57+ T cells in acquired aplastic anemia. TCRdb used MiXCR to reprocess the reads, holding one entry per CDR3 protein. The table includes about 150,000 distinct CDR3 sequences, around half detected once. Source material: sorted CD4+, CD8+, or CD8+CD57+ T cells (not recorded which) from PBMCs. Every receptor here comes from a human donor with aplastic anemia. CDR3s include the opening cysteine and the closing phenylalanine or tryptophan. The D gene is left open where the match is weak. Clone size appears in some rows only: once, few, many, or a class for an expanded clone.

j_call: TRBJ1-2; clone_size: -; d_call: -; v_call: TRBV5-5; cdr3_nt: TGTGCCAGCAGCTTGGAGGCAGTGGACTATGGCTACACCTTC; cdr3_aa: CASSLEAVDYGYTF
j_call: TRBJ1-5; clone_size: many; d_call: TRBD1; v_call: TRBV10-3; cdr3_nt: TGTGCCATCAGCCCACAGGGGGCCGGCAATCAGCCCCAGCATTTT; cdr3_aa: CAISPQGAGNQPQHF
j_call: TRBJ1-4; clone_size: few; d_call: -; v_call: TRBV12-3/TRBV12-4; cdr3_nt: TGTGCCAGCAGCCATCAAGGCAGGAAGGAAAAACTGTTTTTT; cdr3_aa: CASSHQGRKEKLFF
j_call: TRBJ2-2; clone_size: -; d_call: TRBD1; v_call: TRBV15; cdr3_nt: TGTGCCACCACAGGGGGCCCCAAGACCGGGGAGCTGTTTTTT; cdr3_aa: CATTGGPKTGELFF
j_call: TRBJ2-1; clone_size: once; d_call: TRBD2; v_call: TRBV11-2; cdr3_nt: TGTGCCAGCAGCTTAGTGGGCAGCGGGGGGGGTTATAATGAGCAGTTCTTC; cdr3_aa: CASSLVGSGGGYNEQFF
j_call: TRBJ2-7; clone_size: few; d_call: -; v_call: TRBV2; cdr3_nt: TGTGCCAGCAGTGAAGGTGGCAGGCAGCCGTACTTC; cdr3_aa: CASSEGGRQPYF
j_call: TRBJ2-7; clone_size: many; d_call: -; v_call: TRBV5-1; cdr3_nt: TGCGCCAGCAGCTCTCTTTCACAAAATCCCTACGAGCAGTACTTC; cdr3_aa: CASSSLSQNPYEQYF
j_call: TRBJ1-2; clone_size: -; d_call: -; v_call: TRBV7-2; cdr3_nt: TGTGCCAGCCAAGAAGGACTCTATGGCTACACCTTC; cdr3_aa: CASQEGLYGYTF
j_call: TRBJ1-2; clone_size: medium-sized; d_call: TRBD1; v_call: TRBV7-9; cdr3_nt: TGTGCCAGCAGGCAGGGACAGAACTATGGCTACACCTTC; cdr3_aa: CASRQGQNYGYTF
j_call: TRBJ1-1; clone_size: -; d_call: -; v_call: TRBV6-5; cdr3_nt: TGTGCCAGCAGTTCCCCCGGGCTGAACACTGAAGCTTTCTTT; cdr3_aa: CASSSPGLNTEAFF
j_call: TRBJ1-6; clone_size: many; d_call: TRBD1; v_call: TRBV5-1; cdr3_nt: TGCGCCAGCAGCTTGCACAGGGGTAATTCACCCCTCCACTTT; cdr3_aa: CASSLHRGNSPLHF
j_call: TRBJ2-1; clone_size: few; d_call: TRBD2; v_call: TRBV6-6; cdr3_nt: TGTGCCAGCAGTTTAGCGGGGGACTCCTACAATGAGCAGTTCTTC; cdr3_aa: CASSLAGDSYNEQFF
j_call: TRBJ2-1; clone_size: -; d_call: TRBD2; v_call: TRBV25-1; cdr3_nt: TGTGCCAGCAGTGAGCAAGGGACTAGCGGCTACAATGAGCAGTTCTTC; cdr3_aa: CASSEQGTSGYNEQFF
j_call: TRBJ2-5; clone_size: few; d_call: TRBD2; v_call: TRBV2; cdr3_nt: TGTGCCAGCAGTGGTTGGGTTGGCGGGAGGGCCCGGGAGACCCAGTACTTC; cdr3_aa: CASSGWVGGRARETQYF
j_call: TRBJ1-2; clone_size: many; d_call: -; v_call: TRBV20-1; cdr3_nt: TGCAGTGCTAGAATGGGAAGCGGCTACACCTTC; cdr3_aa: CSARMGSGYTF
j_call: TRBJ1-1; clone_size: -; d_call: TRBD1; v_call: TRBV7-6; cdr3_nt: TGTGCCAGCAGCATTGGACAGGGGGCTAATGTGAACACTGAAGCTTTCTTT; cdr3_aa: CASSIGQGANVNTEAFF
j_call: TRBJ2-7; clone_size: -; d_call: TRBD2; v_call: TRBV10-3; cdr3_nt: TGTGCCATGCAACTAGCGGGGGGGCGAGAGCAGTACTTC; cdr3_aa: CAMQLAGGREQYF
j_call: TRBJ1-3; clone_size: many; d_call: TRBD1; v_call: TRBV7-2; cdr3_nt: TGTGCCAGCAGCCGGGACAGGGCGGGAAACACCATATATTTT; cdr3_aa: CASSRDRAGNTIYF
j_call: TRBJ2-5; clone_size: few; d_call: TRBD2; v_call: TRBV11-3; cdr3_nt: TGTGCCAGCAGCACCCTAGCGGGAGGGGGTGAGACCCAGTACTTC; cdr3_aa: CASSTLAGGGETQYF
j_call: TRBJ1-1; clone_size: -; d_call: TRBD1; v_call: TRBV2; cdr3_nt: TGTGCCAGCAGTGGGGACAGAATGAACACTGAAGCTTTCTTT; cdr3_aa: CASSGDRMNTEAFF
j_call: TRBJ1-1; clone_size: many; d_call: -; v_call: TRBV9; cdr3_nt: TGTGCCAGCAGCGTAGCGGTAGGGCGAGACACTGAAGCTTTCTTT; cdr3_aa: CASSVAVGRDTEAFF
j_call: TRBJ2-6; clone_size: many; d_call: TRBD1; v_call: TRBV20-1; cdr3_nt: TGCAGTGCTGGACAGGGGGCGGGCGGGGCCAACGTCCTGACTTTC; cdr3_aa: CSAGQGAGGANVLTF
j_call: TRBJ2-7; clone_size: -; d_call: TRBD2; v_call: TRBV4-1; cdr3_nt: TGCGCCAGCAGCCGTGGACTAGTTGCCTACGAGCAGTACTTC; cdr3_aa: CASSRGLVAYEQYF